A selection of T cell receptor beta chains follows, all from one sample in a study of early stage breast cancer tumors. The assay was immunoSEQ multiplex PCR, and TCRdb's table has in-frame clones only and misses some. Among approximately 31,000 clones, just under 75% were seen once, and the ten largest hold 9.5% to 13%. Sequencing was carried out using breast tumor tissue. These receptors came from a person aged 25 to 39 with breast cancer. Both conserved end residues are part of each CDR3. The D gene is left open where the match is weak. Rows give clone size only sometimes, using once, few, many, or a class for an expanded clone.

TRBJ2-7,NA,TRBV14,NA,CASSQDRGGQTRRYEQYF,TGTGCCAGCAGCCAAGATCGGGGAGGTCAGACTAGAAGGTACGAGCAGTACTTC
TRBJ1-3,NA,TRBV25-1,NA,CASSAPLGRRHSGNTIYF,TGTGCCAGCAGTGCCCCGCTTGGCAGGCGCCACTCTGGAAACACCATATATTTT
TRBJ2-5,NA,TRBV29-1,NA,CSSLGGGETQYF,TGCAGCTCACTGGGGGGCGGGGAGACCCAGTACTTC
TRBJ1-5,TRBD1,TRBV10-2,NA,CASSYGQGGQPQHF,TGCGCCAGCAGTTATGGACAGGGTGGCCAGCCCCAGCATTTT
TRBJ2-5,NA,TRBV28,NA,CASSPQETQYF,TGTGCCAGCAGTCCTCAAGAGACCCAGTACTTC
TRBJ1-3,NA,TRBV4-1,NA,CASSQEWRTGNTIYF,TGCGCCAGCAGCCAAGAATGGCGGACTGGAAACACCATATATTTT
TRBJ2-6,NA,TRBV7-5,NA,CVRSLATRDSFSGANVLTF,TGTGTCAGAAGCTTAGCCACCCGGGACAGCTTCTCTGGGGCCAACGTCCTGACTTTC
TRBJ1-5,NA,TRBV11-3,NA,CASSPGGYLTVNSNQPQHF,TGTGCCAGCAGCCCCGGAGGATACTTAACTGTAAATAGCAATCAGCCCCAGCATTTT
TRBJ2-1,TRBD2,TRBV27,NA,CATGGYNEQFF,TGTGCCACGGGGGGGTACAATGAGCAGTTCTTC
TRBJ1-2,NA,TRBV6-6,NA,CASSYSSVQLYGYTF,TGTGCCAGCAGTTACTCGTCTGTCCAGCTCTATGGCTACACCTTC
TRBJ1-2,NA,TRBV19,once,CASRPEWSYGYTF,TGTGCCAGTAGGCCAGAATGGAGCTATGGCTACACCTTC
TRBJ2-7,NA,TRBV6-1,NA,CASSDPQVGGAFSYEQYF,TGTGCCAGCAGTGATCCCCAAGTTGGCGGAGCATTTTCCTACGAGCAGTACTTC
TRBJ1-1,TRBD1,TRBV25-1,NA,CASRPRQGSTEAFF,TGTGCCAGCCGTCCCCGACAGGGATCCACTGAAGCTTTCTTT
TRBJ1-2,NA,TRBV30,NA,CAWNRVLTNYGYTF,TGTGCCTGGAATAGGGTCCTTACTAACTATGGCTACACCTTC
TRBJ2-1,TRBD2,TRBV5-1,NA,CASSASGTTYNEQFF,TGCGCCAGCAGCGCCTCCGGGACTACTTACAATGAGCAGTTCTTC